The T cell receptor (beta chain) under discussion was sequenced for a study of T-cell reconstitution after alpha-beta-depleted transplantation in children. Researchers prepared the TCRbeta library using unique molecular identifiers, the study reports. Each CDR3 protein gets one entry after TCRdb re-called the PCR reads with MiXCR. The data contain 200,000 to 300,000 distinct CDR3 sequences, about 12% of them seen just once; the ten biggest clones take up approximately 2.9%. This clonotype was seen repeatedly, ten times or more. Sequencing used PBMCs from the stem cell graft donor, obtained from the stem cell graft. The TCR comes from a human donor who donated a stem cell graft to a child with acute lymphoblastic leukemia.

CDR3 sequence reads: CASSVTGINNEQFF. As DNA, the CDR3 is TGTGCCAGCAGCGTAACCGGGATAAACAATGAGCAGTTCTTC. The V and J genes are TRBV7-8 and TRBJ2-1, with TRBD2 as a possible D gene (5 bases). Germline values: CDR1 SGHVS, CDR2 FQNEAQ. The CDR3 totals 14 residues. V was clipped by 5 bases and J by 5 bases, with 13 bases between them.